The 14 T cell receptor beta chains reported below all come from one sample, sequenced in a study of T cells in Graves' hyperthyroidism and ophthalmopathy (dated by TCRdb to between 2018 and 2021). Library construction relied on multiplex PCR. Sequencing was carried out with an Illumina HiSeq 2000. Amplification of TCR beta CDR3 regions was carried out from RNA transcripts. A first-round RT-PCR of the TCR CDR3 used the HTBI primer set with the Qiagen OneStep RT-PCR kit. TCRdb itself trimmed the public reads at Q25 with fastp, ran MiXCR and retained productive beta chains. CDR3 protein duplicates are merged, each entry listing the most common genes and DNA. The table for this sample lists about 480,000 distinct CDR3 sequences; around 15% of them were counted only once. 15% to 20% of the sample rests with the top ten. Sequencing used blood. These TCRs come from a young woman with Graves' hyperthyroidism.

The V and J genes are TRBV6-1 and TRBJ2-3; TRBD2 agrees at 16 bases. Trimming removed 8 bases from V and 7 bases from J; junction bases left unmatched: 18. Germline CDR1 reads MNHNS; CDR2 reads SASEGT. The CDR3 has 19 amino acids. The CDR3 DNA reads TGTGCCAGCCCGCCAGACCCATACTCGGGACTAGCGGGAGGGAATACGCAGTATTTT. It is translated as CASPPDPYSGLAGGNTQYF.

In this sample, this clonotype turned up many times. This sequence joins TRBV10-3 and TRBJ1-1; 7 bases are shared with TRBD1. This CDR3 spans 15 amino acids. J lost 6 bases, V lost 0 bases, and 7 bases had no gene match. The V gene's germline CDR1 is ENHRY and CDR2 SYGVKD. DNA of the CDR3: TGTGCCATCAGTGAGTCACGACAGGGTTACCCTGAAGCTTTCTTT. Its protein product is CAISESRQGYPEAFF.

At least ten counts were recorded for this clonotype. This chain joins TRBV20-1 and TRBJ2-7; the D gene is possibly TRBD1 (5 bases). The V end was cut by 1 base, the J end by 4 bases, with 11 bases between. Germline V gives CDR1 DFQATT, CDR2 SNEGSKA (reference sequence). The CDR3 covers 13 residues. CDR3 nucleotides: TGCAGTGCTAGAGGACAGTACATTTACGAGCAGTACTTC. The encoded protein is CSARGQYIYEQYF.

The V and J genes are TRBV24-1 and TRBJ2-1, with D perhaps given as TRBD1 or TRBD2 (5 bases each). The V gene's germline CDR1 is KGHDR and CDR2 SFDVKD. V gave up 3 bases and J gave up 3 bases, with 20 bases separating them. The CDR3 is 18 amino acids. CDR3 DNA sequence: TGTGCCACCAGTGATGGGTCTCTTTTTCGGGGCAACTACAATGAGCAGTTCTTC. It translates to CATSDGSLFRGNYNEQFF.

V gene TRBV30 combines with J gene TRBJ2-3; 10 bases match TRBD2. This CDR3 has 16 amino acids. Trimming at V came to 0 bases and at J to 2 bases, leaving 5 bases not matched to a gene. Germline loops: CDR1 GTSNPN, CDR2 SVGIG (reference sequence). The CDR3 protein is CAWSVRTSGNTDTQYF. The CDR3 DNA reads TGTGCCTGGAGTGTACGGACTAGCGGAAACACAGATACGCAGTATTTT.

This chain uses TRBV5-1 with TRBJ1-4; a weak D match, TRBD1 (6 bases). V lost 4 bases to trimming and J lost 8 bases, with 15 bases between them. The CDR3 runs 14 residues. Germline V lookup: CDR1 SGHRS, CDR2 YFSETQ. The CDR3 DNA is TGCGCCAGCAGCGATCAGGGGACCGGGGAAAAACTGTTTTTT. Translating gives CASSDQGTGEKLFF. Full variable domain (rest looked up from reference TRBV5-1 and TRBJ1-4): KAGVTQTPRYLIKTRGQQVTLSCSPISGHRSVSWYQQTPGQGLQFLFEYFSETQRNKGNFPGRFSGRQFSNSRSEMNVSTLELGDSALYLCASSDQGTGEKLFFGSGTQLSVL.

This clonotype was detected many times. The CDR3 spells CASSRGTPHFYEQYF. The CDR3 nucleotides are TGCGCCAGCAGCCGCGGGACCCCCCACTTCTACGAGCAGTACTTC. The rearrangement uses TRBV5-1 and TRBJ2-7; D might be TRBD2 (6 bases). The germline V gene encodes CDR1 SGHRS and CDR2 YFSETQ. V was shortened by 4 bases and J by 3 bases, with 17 bases between the two germline ends. This CDR3 has 15 residues.

This clonotype has a count of ten or more. The chain recombines TRBV9 with TRBJ2-3, with 8 bases matching TRBD2. Germline loops: CDR1 SGDLS, CDR2 YYNGEE. The CDR3 spans 15 residues. With V trimmed by 3 bases and J by 4 bases, 7 bases remained unmatched. The CDR3 protein is CASSAKREKADTQYF. The CDR3, as DNA: TGTGCCAGCAGCGCTAAGCGGGAGAAGGCAGATACGCAGTATTTT.

This clonotype has ten or more counts. The chain recombines TRBV3-1 with TRBJ1-1; D not resolved. Trimming took 3 bases from V and 4 from J, leaving 9 bases between them. This CDR3 spans 13 amino acids. Germline V CDR1 and CDR2: LGHDT, YNNKEL (reference sequence). CDR3 region: CASSQAGSTEAFF. The CDR3 region has the DNA TGTGCCAGCAGCCAGGCTGGGAGCACTGAAGCTTTCTTT.

The chain carries TRBV11-2 and TRBJ2-5; 10 positions match TRBD1. There are 14 residues in the CDR3. J gave up 9 bases and V 5 bases, and 9 bases lay outside the gene matches. CDR1 SGHAT and CDR2 FQNNGV come from the germline V gene. CDR3 coding DNA: TGTGCCAGCAGCATACCGGGACAGGGGACGGCCCAGTACTTC. Protein: CASSIPGQGTAQYF.

Points on this clonotype: It may be a read error: a sequence one base away is much more abundant. This chain connects TRBV7-8 to TRBJ2-7; TRBD2 aligns across 12 bases. J lost 6 bases, V lost 5 bases, and 14 bases had no gene match. CDR3 size: 17 residues. Germline V gene data show CDR1 as SGHVS and CDR2 as FQNEAQ. As DNA, the CDR3 is TGTGCCAGCAGCAAAGCCGGGACTAGCGGGCGCGGGGGCGAGCAGTACTTC. This gives the protein CASSKAGTSGRGGEQYF.

The chain employs TRBV28 and TRBJ1-1; D ambiguous. Trimming took 7 bases from V and 0 from J, leaving 9 bases between them. This CDR3 has 13 amino acids. Per the germline V gene, CDR1 is MDHEN and CDR2 is SYDVKM. The CDR3 DNA follows: TGTGCCAGCACGGGGAGGATGAACACTGAAGCTTTCTTT. This gives the protein CASTGRMNTEAFF.

This clonotype was detected a few times. The rearrangement links TRBV5-1 to TRBJ1-1; no reliable D call. The CDR3 has 12 residues. From germline, CDR1 is SGHRS and CDR2 YFSETQ. Trimming took off 3 bases at V and 8 bases at J, with 11 bases between the two ends. The DNA of the CDR3 is TGCGCCAGCAGCTCGGATCCCAGGGAAGCTTTCTTT. Residues: CASSSDPREAFF.

This clonotype was seen ten or more times. The genes are TRBV24-1 and TRBJ1-4; no firm D call. V lost 6 bases and J lost 8, with 18 bases in between. Per the germline V gene, CDR1 is KGHDR and CDR2 is SFDVKD. CDR3 length: 15 residues. DNA of the CDR3: TGTGCCACCAGTTCTCCGGAGGTTCTTAAGGAAAAACTGTTTTTT. Encoded protein: CATSSPEVLKEKLFF.